This T cell receptor (beta chain) comes out of a study of control samples from healthy donors and cancer patients. TCRdb keeps only in-frame clones here, not all; method: immunoSEQ multiplex PCR. Among fewer than 95,000 clones, 85% to 90% were seen once, and the ten largest hold around 2.1%. This TCR derives from a woman between 40 and 50 years old in good health. The specimen sequenced was blood.

The CDR3 region is CASSQVGGAKGYGYTF. CDR3 coding DNA: TGCGCCAGCAGCCAAGTCGGTGGGGCGAAGGGATATGGCTACACCTTC. The rearrangement joins TRBV4-1 to TRBJ1-2, with D perhaps TRBD1 (5 bases). Per germline, CDR1 MGHRA and CDR2 YSYEKL. This CDR3 comprises 16 residues. The germline V and J ends were trimmed by 1 base and 5 bases, with 17 bases remaining between them.